One and the same sample provided the 17 T cell receptor beta chains below, sequenced in a study of T-cell memory formation after mild COVID-19. TCRdb processed the 5' RACE reads anew with MiXCR; each CDR3 protein has one entry. The sample consists of more than 300,000 distinct CDR3 sequences, 13% to 15% of them appearing once. The sequenced sample was PBMCs or a T cell subset sorted from them (not recorded which). These receptors were collected from a man younger than 35 who had mild COVID-19 (a few samples of this study predate the infection). Cell type and time point are not known.

This clonotype showed up just a few times. J is TRBJ2-1 and V is TRBV25-1; D is unresolved. The V end lost 0 bases, the J end lost 10 bases, and 10 bases lay between the germline ends. CDR3 size: 13 residues. The germline V gene encodes CDR1 MGHDK and CDR2 SYGVNS. The CDR3 DNA is TGTGCCAGCAGTGAATATATCGTGGGGGAGCAGTTCTTC. This codes for CASSEYIVGEQFF.

This clonotype was seen only a few times. The chain recombines TRBV5-1 with TRBJ2-1, with 7 bases identical to TRBD2. The CDR3 sequence is 13 residues long. Germline-derived CDR1 and CDR2 are SGHRS and YFSETQ. The V and J ends lost 5 bases and 7 bases, in that order; junction bases with no gene match: 6. CDR3 region: CASRGEGLNEQFF. The CDR3 DNA is TGCGCCAGCAGGGGGGAGGGGTTGAATGAGCAGTTCTTC.

In its sample, this clonotype was seen a few times. The genes are TRBV20-1 and TRBJ1-1; perhaps TRBD1 as D (6 bases). Trimming pared 0 bases from V and 5 bases from J, leaving 13 bases between. The CDR3 consists of 14 residues. Germline V gene data show CDR1 as DFQATT and CDR2 as SNEGSKA (reference sequence). CDR3 sequence (DNA): TGCAGTGCTAGAGAGGGACATGTGGGGACTGAAGCTTTCTTT. This encodes CSAREGHVGTEAFF.

The J gene is TRBJ2-5, the V gene TRBV9; TRBD1 aligns across 8 bases. The V and J ends lost 3 bases and 4 bases, in that order; junction bases with no gene match: 8. Germline lookup yields CDR1 SGDLS and CDR2 YYNGEE. The CDR3 consists of 15 residues. The CDR3 protein is CASSAGTGPRETQYF. The DNA of the CDR3 is TGTGCCAGCAGCGCGGGGACAGGCCCCCGAGAGACCCAGTACTTC.

This clonotype has just a few counts. The chain joins TRBV4-1 to TRBJ2-3; 7 bases match TRBD1. In germline, CDR1 is MGHRA, CDR2 YSYEKL. CDR3 length: 16 amino acids. After removal of 0 bases from V and 0 bases from J, the junction contained 3 bases not matched to a gene. This chain's CDR3 is CASSQDRTGSTDTQYF. The DNA for the CDR3 is TGCGCCAGCAGCCAAGATAGGACAGGTAGCACAGATACGCAGTATTTT.

There are a few counts of this clonotype. The rearrangement joins TRBV9 to TRBJ2-6, with TRBD2 as a possible D gene (6 bases). The germline gives CDR1 SGDLS, CDR2 YYNGEE. The CDR3 runs to 17 residues. Trimming stripped 6 bases from V and 0 bases from J, with 16 bases between. The CDR3 coding sequence is TGTGCCAGCACATCGGGGGTACCCGCCTCTGGGGCCAACGTCCTGACTTTC. It specifies CASTSGVPASGANVLTF.

The chain has TRBV5-1 and TRBJ1-1, with D perhaps TRBD1 (6 bases). V lost 1 base to trimming and J lost 3 bases, with 10 bases between them. This CDR3 spans 14 amino acids. Germline V gene sequence: CDR1 SGHRS, CDR2 YFSETQ. The CDR3 here is CASSLIAGDTEAFF. In nucleotides, the CDR3 is TGCGCCAGCAGCTTGATTGCAGGGGACACTGAAGCTTTCTTT.

The rearrangement uses TRBV7-9 and TRBJ1-1; possibly TRBD1 for D (6 bases). The CDR3 runs to 14 residues. The germline V and J ends were trimmed by 5 bases and 1 base, with 11 bases remaining between them. CDR1 is SEHNR and CDR2 is FQNEAQ in the germline V gene (reference sequence). The CDR3 coding sequence is TGTGCCAGCAGCGGGGGCTCAGGGAACACTGAAGCTTTCTTT. Translating gives CASSGGSGNTEAFF.

This clonotype appeared once. The chain combines TRBV7-2 with TRBJ1-6; no clear D gene. The ends were cut back, 5 bases at V and 9 bases at J, with 11 bases in the middle. Germline V gene data show CDR1 as SGHTA and CDR2 as FQGNSA. CDR3 size: 13 residues. The CDR3 sequence: CASSPGQISPLHF. In nucleotides, the CDR3 is TGTGCCAGCAGCCCGGGCCAGATTTCACCCCTCCACTTT.

This clonotype was seen a few times. The chain is built from TRBV11-2 and TRBJ2-1; no firm D call. Germline V lookup: CDR1 SGHAT, CDR2 FQNNGV. This CDR3 has 14 amino acids. With 5 bases removed from V and 0 bases from J, the gap between germline ends came to 8 bases. CDR3 region: CASSVASSYNEQFF. CDR3 DNA sequence: TGTGCCAGCAGCGTCGCAAGCTCCTACAATGAGCAGTTCTTC. Combining the CDR3 with reference TRBV11-2 and TRBJ2-1 gives the whole variable domain EAGVAQSPRYKIIEKRQSVAFWCNPISGHATLYWYQQILGQGPKLLIQFQNNGVVDDSQLPKDRFSAERLKGVDSTLKIQPAKLEDSAVYLCASSVASSYNEQFFGPGTRLTVL.

This clonotype appeared a few times. For the CDR3, the DNA is TGTGCCAGCAGCTACAGGGGGCGGCCCCTCCACTTT. It encodes CASSYRGRPLHF. The rearrangement joins TRBV6-5 to TRBJ1-6; TRBD1 matches at 9 bases. V gave up 6 bases and J gave up 13 bases; unmatched junction bases: 4. Germline CDR1 MNHEY, CDR2 SVGAGI. The CDR3 runs to 12 residues.

In its sample, this clonotype was seen many times. The rearrangement links TRBV6-2 or TRBV6-3 to TRBJ2-1; D is unresolved. This CDR3 has 15 residues. Looked up from germline, CDR1 is MNHEY and CDR2 is SVGEGT. Trimming removed 5 bases from V and 2 bases from J, with 13 bases in between. The CDR3: CASSRGPTTYNEQFF. For the CDR3, the DNA is TGTGCCAGCAGTAGAGGACCCACCACCTACAATGAGCAGTTCTTC.

The sample holds a few counts of this clonotype. The rearrangement uses TRBV12-3 or TRBV12-4 and TRBJ2-3; perhaps TRBD2 as D (6 bases). V lost 1 base to trimming and J lost 2 bases, with 10 bases between them. This CDR3 is 15 amino acids long. CDR3 in DNA: TGTGCCAGCAGTTTAGGGACTACAACCACAGATACGCAGTATTTT. Translation gives CASSLGTTTTDTQYF.

The chain combines TRBV7-2 with TRBJ2-2, with D possibly matching TRBD1 (6 bases). This CDR3 spans 13 amino acids. Germline CDR1 and CDR2: SGHTA and FQGNSA. The V and J ends lost 4 bases and 10 bases respectively, with 13 bases between them. The CDR3 region has the DNA TGTGCCAGCAGCTATGGACAGAGGCAGGAGCTGTTTTTT. It translates to CASSYGQRQELFF.

This clonotype has only a few counts. The chain has TRBV11-2 and TRBJ2-7, with D unclear. The germline V and J ends were trimmed by 1 base and 5 bases, with 3 bases remaining between them. Germline V CDR1 and CDR2: SGHAT, FQNNGV. This CDR3 is 11 amino acids long. The CDR3 is CASSLGHEQYF. The CDR3 DNA follows: TGTGCCAGCAGCTTAGGTCACGAGCAGTACTTC.

The rearrangement joins TRBV9 to TRBJ1-6; 10 nucleotides align to TRBD1. J lost 8 bases, V lost 6 bases, and 5 bases had no gene match. The CDR3 has 14 residues. CDR1 is SGDLS and CDR2 is YYNGEE in the germline V gene. DNA for the CDR3: TGTGCCAGCAAGCCGGGGACAGGGGATTCACCCCTCCACTTT. It encodes CASKPGTGDSPLHF. Based on the CDR3 plus reference TRBV9 and TRBJ1-6, the full variable domain is DSGVTQTPKHLITATGQRVTLRCSPRSGDLSVYWYQQSLDQGLQFLIQYYNGEERAKGNILERFSAQQFPDLHSELNLSSLELGDSALYFCASKPGTGDSPLHFGNGTRLTVT.

A few counts support this clonotype. The chain recombines TRBV12-3 or TRBV12-4 with TRBJ2-1; D ambiguous. The CDR3 is 15 amino acids. Trimming took 6 bases from V and 10 from J, leaving 22 bases between them. The CDR3 here is CASSPTGLRHREQFF. In DNA, the CDR3 is TGTGCCAGCAGCCCAACCGGGCTCCGACACCGGGAGCAGTTCTTC.